The 27 T cell receptor beta chains presented below share a single source sample, sequenced in a study of regulatory T cells in long-lasting Graves disease. CDR3 regions were amplified by Arm-PCR using iRepertoire HTBI primers to build TCR beta libraries. TCRdb recomputed calls from the multiplex PCR reads with MiXCR, one row per CDR3 protein. The table lists under 500,000 distinct CDR3 sequences, around 17% of them singletons. Time point of the sample: newly diagnosed GD, antithyroid drugs for less than 3 months. The authors made the TCR library using RNA they extracted from PBMCs. The data also belong to a second study, concerning T cells in Graves' hyperthyroidism and ophthalmopathy.

The specimen comprised peripheral blood mononuclear cells (PBMCs), sampled at new diagnosis, from a patient treated with antithyroid drugs. These receptor sequences come from a woman aged 30 to 39 with Graves disease.

Remarks on this clonotype: A read error is possible here, since a much larger clone lies one base away. The chain carries TRBV6-2 or TRBV6-3 and TRBJ2-1; D not resolved. This CDR3 is 16 amino acids long. Germline loops: CDR1 MNHEY, CDR2 SVGEGT. The CDR3 is CASSYRDDASYDEQFF. CDR3 bases: TGTGCCAGCAGTTACAGGGATGATGCCTCCTACGATGAGCAGTTCTTC.

V is TRBV5-1 and J is TRBJ2-1, with TRBD2 matching 9 bases. Looked up from germline, CDR1 is SGHRS and CDR2 is YFSETQ. The CDR3 has 19 amino acids. V trimming: 4 bases; J trimming: 7 bases; junction bases outside the gene matches: 21. CDR3 DNA sequence: TGCGCCAGCAGCCGCTTAGGGACTTATCCCGCGGGAGGGGAGAATGAGCAGTTCTTC. This sequence encodes CASSRLGTYPAGGENEQFF.

In this sample, this clonotype turned up many times. V is TRBV18 and J is TRBJ2-5; 8 positions match TRBD2. After removal of 3 bases from V and 5 bases from J, the junction contained 8 bases not matched to a gene. The germline CDR1 and CDR2 sequences are KGHSH and LQKENI. The CDR3 consists of 15 residues. CDR3 protein: CASSPDTGGAETQYF. The CDR3 nucleotides read TGTGCCAGCTCACCTGATACGGGAGGGGCGGAGACCCAGTACTTC.

The chain links TRBV10-3 to TRBJ2-7; D is possibly TRBD1 or TRBD2 (6 bases each). V lost 7 bases and J lost 5, with 15 bases in between. In germline, CDR1 is ENHRY, CDR2 SYGVKD. CDR3 length: 13 residues. Here the CDR3 reads CAITGGAVNEQYF. CDR3 bases: TGTGCCATCACCGGGGGCGCGGTAAACGAGCAGTACTTC.

This clonotype was recorded many times. This chain joins TRBV20-1 and TRBJ2-3; D gene unclear. The CDR3 contains 15 residues. The ends were cut back, 0 bases at V and 2 bases at J, with 12 bases in the middle. CDR1 and CDR2 (germline): DFQATT, SNEGSKA (reference sequence). Here the CDR3 DNA reads TGCAGTGCTAGAGATGCGGTCTACCCCACAGATACGCAGTATTTT. Its translation: CSARDAVYPTDTQYF.

This rearrangement joins TRBV6-5 to TRBJ1-3, with a possible D match to TRBD1 (5 bases). This CDR3 is 15 amino acids long. Germline V gives CDR1 MNHEY, CDR2 SVGAGI. With 0 bases removed from V and 4 bases from J, the gap between germline ends came to 10 bases. The CDR3 bases are TGTGCCAGCAGTTACTCTTTGGGGGTGGGAAACACCATATATTTT. Its translation: CASSYSLGVGNTIYF.

This clonotype was observed many times. The chain couples TRBV18 to TRBJ1-3; no clear D. Trimming took off 1 base at V and 0 bases at J, with 7 bases between the two ends. The CDR3 is made up of 15 amino acids. CDR1 is KGHSH and CDR2 is LQKENI in the germline V gene. Here the CDR3 reads CASSPQDLSGNTIYF. The DNA of the CDR3 is TGTGCCAGCTCACCACAGGACCTCTCTGGAAACACCATATATTTT. The full variable domain, with the rest looked up from reference TRBV18 and TRBJ1-3, is NAGVMQNPRHLVRRRGQEARLRCSPMKGHSHVYWYRQLPEEGLKFMVYLQKENIIDESGMPKERFSAEFPKEGPSILRIQQVVRGDSAAYFCASSPQDLSGNTIYFGEGSWLTVV.

With regard to this clonotype: An end of the junction differs from the germline gene, which may be a read error. V gene TRBV29-1 combines with J gene TRBJ2-7; TRBD2 matches 8 bases. Germline CDR1 is SQVTM and CDR2 is ANQGSEA. The CDR3 consists of 13 residues. The CDR3 DNA follows: TGCAGCGTTGATGTAGCGGGAAACTACGGGCAGTACTTC. Protein sequence: CSVDVAGNYGQYF.

This clonotype occurred a few times. The chain is built from TRBV27 and TRBJ1-3; D is uncertain. The CDR3 runs 16 residues. V lost 4 bases, J lost 2 bases, and 15 bases lay in between. The germline CDR1 and CDR2 sequences are MNHEY and SMNVEV (reference sequence). The CDR3 region has the DNA TGTGCCAGCAGTTCGCTACCGATCTACACTGGAAACACCATATATTTT. It is translated as CASSSLPIYTGNTIYF.

This clonotype appeared many times. This chain joins TRBV7-9 and TRBJ1-1; no reliable D call. The CDR3 consists of 12 residues. Trimming stripped 4 bases from V and 5 bases from J, with 8 bases between. Germline CDR1 is SEHNR and CDR2 is FQNEAQ (reference sequence). This chain's CDR3 is CASSSHRTEAFF. The DNA of the CDR3 is TGTGCCAGCAGCTCACATAGGACTGAAGCTTTCTTT.

As concerns this clonotype: A much more abundant neighbour one base away suggests this may be a read error. The V call is TRBV11-2, the J call TRBJ2-1; D remains unclear. The CDR3 sequence is 13 residues long. Germline V gene lookup returns CDR1 SGHAT and CDR2 FQNNGV. V lost 1 base and J lost 13, with 14 bases in between. CDR3 protein: CASSLVNSDFQFF. The CDR3 DNA sequence: TGTGCCAGCAGCTTAGTAAACTCCGATTTTCAGTTCTTC. Together with reference TRBV11-2 and TRBJ2-1, the CDR3 gives the full variable domain: EAGVAQSPRYKIIEKRQSVAFWCNPISGHATLYWYQQILGQGPKLLIQFQNNGVVDDSQLPKDRFSAERLKGVDSTLKIQPAKLEDSAVYLCASSLVNSDFQFFGPGTRLTVL.

This clonotype was observed at least ten times. The chain combines TRBV6-5 with TRBJ2-2; no clear D. This CDR3 has 14 amino acids. The germline CDR1 and CDR2 sequences are MNHEY and SVGAGI. V shed 3 bases and J shed 4 bases, with 9 bases lying between them. Written as DNA, the CDR3 is TGTGCCAGCAGTTATCCCGCAGGCACCGGGGAGCTGTTTTTT. Its protein is CASSYPAGTGELFF.

The CDR3 here is CSARGLAGMAKNIQYF. CDR3 coding DNA: TGCAGTGCTAGGGGACTAGCGGGAATGGCCAAAAACATTCAGTACTTC. The gene calls are TRBV20-1 and TRBJ2-4; 13 bases are a match to TRBD2. Trimming removed 3 bases from V and 1 base from J; junction bases left unmatched: 3. The CDR3 loop spans 16 amino acids. Germline V lookup: CDR1 DFQATT, CDR2 SNEGSKA (reference sequence).

This clonotype was seen more than once but under ten times. The chain carries TRBV24-1 and TRBJ2-2, with 13 bases aligning to TRBD2. This CDR3 has 19 amino acids. After removal of 7 bases from V and 1 base from J, the junction contained 11 bases not matched to a gene. Germline CDR1 reads KGHDR; CDR2 reads SFDVKD. CDR3 sequence reads: CATRPGGLAGEGNTGELFF. The CDR3 DNA is TGTGCCACCAGACCGGGAGGACTAGCGGGAGAAGGGAACACCGGGGAGCTGTTTTTT.

Only a few counts were recorded for this clonotype. The chain is built from TRBV2 and TRBJ2-7, with 7 bases lining up with TRBD1. The CDR3 covers 17 residues. CDR1 and CDR2 (germline): SNHLY, FYNNEI. Trimming removed 2 bases from V and 5 bases from J; junction bases left unmatched: 15. The CDR3 reads CASSEFEGTAIPNEQYF. In DNA, the CDR3 is TGTGCCAGCAGTGAATTTGAGGGGACAGCGATACCCAACGAGCAGTACTTC.

This clonotype was detected many times. The chain links TRBV24-1 to TRBJ1-5; D is uncertain. The germline CDR1 and CDR2 sequences are KGHDR and SFDVKD. The CDR3 has 13 amino acids. The germline V and J ends were trimmed by 3 bases and 11 bases, with 13 bases remaining between them. The CDR3 region is CATSDTGMTAQHF. CDR3 DNA: TGTGCCACCAGTGATACGGGAATGACGGCCCAGCATTTT.

There are a few counts of this clonotype. The chain recombines TRBV5-1 with TRBJ2-7; 8 bases line up with TRBD2. The CDR3 loop spans 16 amino acids. Germline V gene sequence: CDR1 SGHRS, CDR2 YFSETQ. Trimming took 3 bases from V and 1 from J; bases not matched to a gene: 9. For the CDR3, the DNA is TGCGCCAGCAGCTCTAGCCTAGCGGGTCTTTCCTACGAGCAGTACTTC. Its protein product is CASSSSLAGLSYEQYF.

Ten or more counts support this clonotype. V is TRBV2 and J is TRBJ1-5; D perhaps matches TRBD1 (5 bases). CDR1 and CDR2 from the germline V gene are SNHLY and FYNNEI. V lost 3 bases, J lost 1 base, and 10 bases lay in between. The CDR3 has 15 residues. The CDR3 DNA sequence: TGTGCCAGCAGTGAGCAGGGATGGAGCAATCAGCCCCAGCATTTT. Translated, it gives CASSEQGWSNQPQHF.

This clonotype was picked up many times. The chain combines TRBV29-1 with TRBJ2-3; 8 nucleotides match TRBD2. Losses at the gene ends were 8 bases for V and 5 bases for J; bases not matched to a gene: 6. The CDR3 extends over 12 amino acids. Germline assignment: CDR1 SQVTM and CDR2 ANQGSEA. CDR3 residues: CSSREGGDTQYF. CDR3 sequence (DNA): TGCAGCTCCCGGGAGGGGGGAGATACGCAGTATTTT.

This clonotype was detected ten times or more. The chain is built from TRBV7-9 and TRBJ2-4; unclear D gene. The CDR3 totals 14 residues. The V end lost 3 bases, the J end lost 1 base, and 7 bases lay between the germline ends. Germline-derived CDR1 and CDR2 are SEHNR and FQNEAQ (reference sequence). The CDR3 loop is CASSLSPAKNIQYF. As DNA, the CDR3 is TGTGCCAGCAGCTTGTCCCCGGCCAAAAACATTCAGTACTTC.

V gene TRBV7-2 combines with J gene TRBJ1-2, with D possibly matching TRBD1 (5 bases). Germline assignment: CDR1 SGHTA and CDR2 FQGNSA. The V gene lost 0 bases and the J gene lost 8 bases, with 10 bases spanning the gap. The CDR3 contains 13 residues. The CDR3 region is CASSLAMGGGYTF. CDR3 DNA sequence: TGTGCCAGCAGCTTAGCGATGGGGGGAGGCTACACCTTC.

This clonotype was counted ten times or more. The chain links TRBV5-1 to TRBJ2-7, with 10 bases identical to TRBD2. The junction had 9 bases not matched to a gene; V was cut back by 4 bases and J by 2 bases. The germline V gene encodes CDR1 SGHRS and CDR2 YFSETQ. CDR3 size: 16 residues. DNA of the CDR3: TGCGCCAGCAGCGGCCGGACTAGCGGACATACCTACGAGCAGTACTTC. Translated: CASSGRTSGHTYEQYF.

To note about this clonotype: It may be a read error: a sequence one base away is much more abundant. V is TRBV5-5 and J is TRBJ2-7; 12 positions match TRBD2. CDR3 length: 16 amino acids. CDR1 and CDR2 (germline): SGHKS, YYEKEE (reference sequence). CDR3 loop: CASSKGTSGLPHEQYF. As DNA, the CDR3 is TGCGCCAGCAGCAAAGGGACTAGCGGGCTACCCCACGAGCAGTACTTC. The variable domain in full, with the rest retrieved from reference TRBV5-5 and TRBJ2-7, is DAGVTQSPTHLIKTRGQQVTLRCSPISGHKSVSWYQQVLGQGPQFIFQYYEKEERGRGNFPDRFSARQFPNYSSELNVNALLLGDSALYLCASSKGTSGLPHEQYFGPGTRLTVT.

The gene calls are TRBV20-1 and TRBJ1-2, with 8 bases fitting TRBD1. Germline CDR1 reads DFQATT; CDR2 reads SNEGSKA (reference sequence). The ends lost 6 bases at V and 2 bases at J; junction bases unmatched: 2. The CDR3 extends over 12 amino acids. CDR3 bases: TGCAGTGCCTACAGGGGGAACTATGGCTACACCTTC. Translation gives CSAYRGNYGYTF.

The chain links TRBV11-3 to TRBJ2-1; D could derive from TRBD1 or TRBD2 (5 bases each). Germline-derived CDR1 and CDR2 are SGHNT and YENEEA. Trimming pared 4 bases from V and 7 bases from J, leaving 14 bases between. The CDR3 is 14 residues long. CDR3 residues: CASSSLRGENEQFF. As DNA, the CDR3 is TGTGCCAGCAGCTCCTTAAGAGGGGAGAATGAGCAGTTCTTC.

This clonotype was detected a few times. A read error is possible here, since a much larger clone lies one base away. The V gene is TRBV7-3, the J gene TRBJ2-1; TRBD1 agrees at 9 bases. The CDR3 extends over 14 amino acids. CDR1 and CDR2 (germline): SGHTA, FQGTGA. The CDR3 DNA follows: TGTGCCAGCGGTCGACAGGGGGGTTACAATGAGCAGCTCTTC. Its translation: CASGRQGGYNEQLF.

The V gene is TRBV27, the J gene TRBJ2-2, with D perhaps matching TRBD1 (5 bases). CDR1 and CDR2 (germline): MNHEY, SMNVEV (reference sequence). This CDR3 is 15 amino acids long. The V gene lost 3 bases and the J gene lost 5 bases, with 13 bases spanning the gap. CDR3 sequence reads: CASSFSRAKTGELFF. The CDR3 nucleotides are TGTGCCAGCAGTTTTTCCAGGGCAAAAACCGGGGAGCTGTTTTTT.